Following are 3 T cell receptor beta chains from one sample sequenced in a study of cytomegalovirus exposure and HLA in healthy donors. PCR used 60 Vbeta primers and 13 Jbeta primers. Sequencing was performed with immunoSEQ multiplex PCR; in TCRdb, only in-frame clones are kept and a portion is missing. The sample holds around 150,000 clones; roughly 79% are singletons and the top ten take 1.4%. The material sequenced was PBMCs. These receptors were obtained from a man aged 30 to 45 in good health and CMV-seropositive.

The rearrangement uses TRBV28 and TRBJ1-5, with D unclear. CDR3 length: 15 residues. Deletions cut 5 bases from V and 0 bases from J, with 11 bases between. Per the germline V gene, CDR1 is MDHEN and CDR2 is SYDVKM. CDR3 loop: CASSAPGFSNQPQHF. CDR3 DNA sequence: TGTGCCAGCAGTGCGCCGGGGTTTAGCAATCAGCCCCAGCATTTT.

This CDR3 reads CASSLLTGEKLFF. Here the CDR3 DNA reads TGTGCCAGCAGCTTATTGACGGGTGAAAAACTGTTTTTT. This sequence joins TRBV7-9 and TRBJ1-4; no firm D call. Germline assignment: CDR1 SEHNR and CDR2 FQNEAQ (reference sequence). V was trimmed by 2 bases and J by 7 bases, leaving 8 bases between them. This CDR3 is 13 amino acids long.

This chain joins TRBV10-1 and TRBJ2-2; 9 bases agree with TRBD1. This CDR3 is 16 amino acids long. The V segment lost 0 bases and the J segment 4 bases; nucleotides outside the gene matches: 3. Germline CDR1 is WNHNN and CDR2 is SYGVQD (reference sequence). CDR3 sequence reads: CASSESGTGRTGELFF. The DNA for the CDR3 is TGCGCCAGCAGTGAGTCCGGGACAGGGCGCACCGGGGAGCTGTTTTTT.